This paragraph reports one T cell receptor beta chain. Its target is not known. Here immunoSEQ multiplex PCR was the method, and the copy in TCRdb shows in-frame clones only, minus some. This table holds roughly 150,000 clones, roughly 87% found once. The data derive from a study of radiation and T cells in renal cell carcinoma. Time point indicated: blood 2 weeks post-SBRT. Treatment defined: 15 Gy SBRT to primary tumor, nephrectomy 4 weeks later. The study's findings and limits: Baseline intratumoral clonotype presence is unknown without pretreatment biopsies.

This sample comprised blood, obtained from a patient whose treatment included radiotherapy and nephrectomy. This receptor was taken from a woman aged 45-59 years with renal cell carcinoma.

The CDR3 DNA is TGCGCCAGCAGCTTGACTAGCGGGGGGCCAGCCTACGAGCAGTACTTC. It is translated as CASSLTSGGPAYEQYF. This chain connects TRBV5-1 to TRBJ2-7, with 12 bases matching TRBD2. The CDR3 extends over 16 amino acids. The junction had 4 bases not matched to a gene; V was cut back by 1 base and J by 2 bases. Germline CDR1 and CDR2: SGHRS and YFSETQ.